The 17 T cell receptor beta chains given below trace back to one sample, sequenced in a study of regulatory T cells in long-lasting Graves disease. The sample's time point: persistent/refractory GD, antithyroid drugs over 5 years with positive TRAb. PBMC RNA was the source of the TCR library. To make TCR beta libraries, researchers used iRepertoire HTBI primers and Arm-PCR of CDR3 regions. MiXCR, run by TCRdb on the multiplex PCR reads, gives a single entry per CDR3 protein. The sample yields some 420,000 distinct CDR3 sequences, around a fifth seen once. Sequenced material: peripheral blood mononuclear cells (PBMCs), taken when the disease was refractory, from a patient treated with antithyroid drugs. These receptors were collected from a female donor with Graves disease.

This clonotype has a count of ten or more. V and J are TRBV10-3 and TRBJ2-5; TRBD1 might be the D (5 bases). CDR1 is ENHRY, CDR2 SYGVKD, per germline. Trimming took off 0 bases at V and 4 bases at J, with 21 bases between the two ends. This CDR3 is 18 amino acids long. The CDR3: CAISESNLNQGFRETQYF. The DNA for the CDR3 is TGTGCCATCAGTGAGTCGAATTTAAATCAGGGATTCCGAGAGACCCAGTACTTC.

Of note for this clonotype: A single base separates this from a much larger clone, so it may be a read error. The V call is TRBV29-1, the J call TRBJ2-5, with TRBD1 matching 7 bases. The germline CDR1 and CDR2 sequences are SQVTM and ANQGSEA. V trimming: 8 bases; J trimming: 4 bases; junction bases outside the gene matches: 4. The CDR3 loop spans 11 amino acids. CDR3 protein: CSPRDRETQYF. The CDR3 nucleotides read TGCAGCCCGAGGGACAGAGAGACCCAGTACTTC. The entire variable domain, with the rest obtained from reference TRBV29-1 and TRBJ2-5, is as follows: SAVISQKPSRDICQRGTSLTIQCQVDSQVTMMFWYRQQPGQSLTLIATANQGSEATYESGFVIDKFPISRPNLTFSTLTVSNMSPEDSSIYLCSPRDRETQYFGPGTRLLVL.

The J gene is TRBJ1-1, the V gene TRBV5-1, with 10 nucleotides matching TRBD1. The CDR3 consists of 14 residues. V trimming: 3 bases; J trimming: 9 bases; junction bases outside the gene matches: 8. Germline V CDR1 and CDR2: SGHRS, YFSETQ. The CDR3 region has the DNA TGCGCCAGCAGCTGGGGGACAGGGGATGGTCAAGCTTTCTTT. It is translated as CASSWGTGDGQAFF.

The chain links TRBV29-1 to TRBJ1-5; tentatively, D is TRBD1 (5 bases). Trimming pared 3 bases from V and 3 bases from J, leaving 9 bases between. The CDR3 has 13 amino acids. Per germline, CDR1 SQVTM and CDR2 ANQGSEA. The CDR3 reads CSVEGGNNQPQHF. The CDR3 nucleotides are TGCAGCGTTGAGGGGGGGAACAATCAGCCCCAGCATTTT. Together with reference TRBV29-1 and TRBJ1-5, the CDR3 gives the full variable domain: SAVISQKPSRDICQRGTSLTIQCQVDSQVTMMFWYRQQPGQSLTLIATANQGSEATYESGFVIDKFPISRPNLTFSTLTVSNMSPEDSSIYLCSVEGGNNQPQHFGDGTRLSIL.

This clonotype came up many times. This sequence joins TRBV29-1 and TRBJ1-2, with 8 nucleotides matching TRBD1. The V gene end was trimmed by 4 bases and the J gene end by 7 bases; junction bases not matched to a gene: 8. This CDR3 comprises 13 residues. CDR1 SQVTM and CDR2 ANQGSEA come from the germline V gene. The CDR3 DNA follows: TGCAGCGTTGGGACAGGGATATCCCGTGGCTACACCTTC. Amino acids: CSVGTGISRGYTF.

This clonotype was picked up many times. This chain uses TRBV6-5 with TRBJ2-5, with D hard to call. The CDR3 runs 14 residues. Germline V gene sequence: CDR1 MNHEY, CDR2 SVGAGI. V was cut by 0 bases and J by 4 bases, with 9 bases left in between. CDR3 loop: CASSYSLSGETQYF. CDR3 sequence (DNA): TGTGCCAGCAGTTACTCTCTAAGTGGAGAGACCCAGTACTTC.

In its sample, this clonotype was seen many times. This chain connects TRBV6-2 or TRBV6-3 to TRBJ2-7; TRBD1 aligns across 8 bases. This CDR3 has 14 residues. Trimming cost V 4 bases and J 5 bases; bases outside gene matches: 7. The V gene's germline CDR1 is MNHEY and CDR2 SVGEGT. The CDR3 nucleotides are TGTGCCAGCAGTTTGGGCAGGGGGCAGCACGAGCAGTACTTC. Amino acids: CASSLGRGQHEQYF.

This clonotype was counted between two and nine times. The gene calls are TRBV5-1 and TRBJ2-2; no clear D gene. Trimming took 1 base from V and 4 from J, leaving 8 bases between them. CDR1 and CDR2 from the germline V gene are SGHRS and YFSETQ. The CDR3 length is 14 residues. CDR3 DNA sequence: TGCGCCAGCAGCTTGACCTCGGGCACCGGGGAGCTGTTTTTT. Translating it yields CASSLTSGTGELFF. Full variable domain (missing parts from reference TRBV5-1 and TRBJ2-2): KAGVTQTPRYLIKTRGQQVTLSCSPISGHRSVSWYQQTPGQGLQFLFEYFSETQRNKGNFPGRFSGRQFSNSRSEMNVSTLELGDSALYLCASSLTSGTGELFFGEGSRLTVL.

This clonotype was recorded at least ten times. V is TRBV24-1 and J is TRBJ2-5; the D call may be TRBD1 or TRBD2 (5 bases each). This CDR3 comprises 15 residues. CDR1 and CDR2 from the germline V gene are KGHDR and SFDVKD. V was shortened by 5 bases and J by 2 bases, with 14 bases between the two germline ends. CDR3 protein: CATSAVGAAQETQYF. The CDR3 DNA sequence: TGTGCCACCAGTGCCGTCGGGGCGGCACAAGAGACCCAGTACTTC.

This clonotype was counted between two and nine times. The chain carries TRBV5-6 and TRBJ1-2, with 7 bases fitting TRBD1. The germline V gene has CDR1 SGHDT and CDR2 YYEEEE. After removal of 2 bases from V and 5 bases from J, the junction contained 3 bases not matched to a gene. The length of the CDR3 is 13 residues. Here the CDR3 reads CASSFGQAYGYTF. The CDR3 bases are TGTGCCAGCAGCTTTGGACAGGCTTATGGCTACACCTTC.

There are a few counts of this clonotype. J is TRBJ2-5 and V is TRBV7-9; D gene unclear. Germline V gene lookup returns CDR1 SEHNR and CDR2 FQNEAQ (reference sequence). The CDR3 covers 14 residues. Trimming took 5 bases from V and 1 from J, leaving 11 bases between them. CDR3 residues: CASSPRASQETQYF. CDR3 DNA sequence: TGTGCCAGCAGCCCCCGGGCCTCCCAAGAGACCCAGTACTTC.

The chain joins TRBV7-8 to TRBJ2-7; TRBD1 agrees at 9 bases. The V gene's germline CDR1 is SGHVS and CDR2 FQNEAQ. Trimming took 2 bases from V and 2 from J; bases not matched to a gene: 7. CDR3 length equals 16 residues. CDR3 residues: CASSLLGQGNPYEQYF. CDR3 DNA: TGTGCCAGCAGCTTACTCGGACAGGGGAATCCCTACGAGCAGTACTTC.

This clonotype was counted between two and nine times. The rearrangement uses TRBV19 and TRBJ1-6; D is unclear. Trimming removed 5 bases at V and 8 bases at J, with 13 bases between. Germline loops: CDR1 LNHDA, CDR2 SQIVND (reference sequence). This CDR3 contains 14 residues. The CDR3 bases are TGTGCCAGTAGTCTAGGACCGAGTGATTCACCCCTCCACTTT. The encoded protein is CASSLGPSDSPLHF.

The CDR3 loop reads CSASPNRADEQFF. The CDR3 nucleotides are TGCAGTGCTTCCCCCAACCGGGCCGATGAGCAGTTCTTC. The chain uses TRBV20-1 and TRBJ2-1; D not certain. The V gene lost 5 bases and the J gene lost 8 bases, with 16 bases spanning the gap. Per the germline V gene, CDR1 is DFQATT and CDR2 is SNEGSKA (reference sequence). This CDR3 has 13 amino acids.

This clonotype was picked up many times. CDR3 sequence reads: CASAIDSNYEQYF. Written as DNA, the CDR3 is TGTGCTAGTGCTATCGACTCAAACTACGAGCAGTACTTC. This chain joins TRBV12-5 and TRBJ2-7; no firm D call. Germline lookup yields CDR1 LGHNT and CDR2 FRNRAP. V lost 7 bases and J 3 bases, leaving 13 bases between the germline ends. This CDR3 region has 13 residues.

This clonotype was counted at least ten times. The chain couples TRBV20-1 to TRBJ2-7; D tentatively fits TRBD1 or TRBD2 (5 bases each). Germline V gene sequence: CDR1 DFQATT, CDR2 SNEGSKA (reference sequence). The ends were cut back, 5 bases at V and 7 bases at J, with 18 bases in the middle. The CDR3 covers 13 residues. The CDR3 DNA sequence: TGCAGTGCTGAGGGGCGGTCCTTTTTGGAGCAGTACTTC. This gives the protein CSAEGRSFLEQYF.

The chain links TRBV20-1 to TRBJ2-7; unclear D gene. V shed 3 bases and J shed 3 bases, with 9 bases lying between them. From germline, CDR1 is DFQATT and CDR2 SNEGSKA (reference sequence). This CDR3 region has 12 residues. CDR3 bases: TGCAGTGCTAGGATACTCGACTACGAGCAGTACTTC. Translated, it gives CSARILDYEQYF.